The rows below give T cell receptor beta chains drawn from one sample of a study of blood T cell repertoires in COVID-19. The method was immunoSEQ multiplex PCR; TCRdb's version includes in-frame clones alone and lacks a portion of them. The sample yields approximately 250,000 clones, around 89% seen once. Sequencing input: PBMCs or T cells enriched from blood (not recorded which). The receptors derive from a woman between 40 and 55 years old with acute COVID-19. CDR3s include the opening cysteine and the closing phenylalanine or tryptophan. Part of the rows lack a size; the others show once, few, many or a class for expanded clones.

clone_size j_call cdr3_length v_call cdr3_aa
once TRBJ2-7 13 TRBV7-9 CASRPGQGVMQYF
. TRBJ1-1 14 TRBV19 CASSAVVSDTEAFF
. TRBJ1-1 14 TRBV4-1 CASRTGMLNTEAFF
. TRBJ1-1 14 TRBV29-1 CSVDQPEGLAEAFF
. TRBJ1-5 12 TRBV28 CASMLRGQPQHF
. TRBJ2-1 15 TRBV11-3 CASSFGLADYNEQFF
. TRBJ1-2 15 TRBV5-4 CASSFQGALAYGYTF
. TRBJ2-1 15 TRBV10-3 CAISESYVGGNEQFF
. TRBJ1-2 13 TRBV19 CASSPSGTDGYTF
. TRBJ1-1 13 TRBV30 CASPAGENTEAFF
once TRBJ2-5 17 TRBV23-1 CASSPPEAIELQETQYF
. TRBJ1-6 15 TRBV6-5 CASSFKGARNSPLHF
few TRBJ1-1 14 TRBV19 CASTGRTGETEAFF
once TRBJ2-2 15 TRBV5-1 CASSAIASNTGELFF
few TRBJ1-2 16 TRBV18 CASSPFEGQGPYGYTF
. TRBJ2-1 17 TRBV24-1 CATSDWTSGRRWNEQFF
once TRBJ1-4 19 TRBV4-3 CASSQTWDRGSINHGKLFF
. TRBJ2-1 12 TRBV3-1/TRBV3-2 CASSQAGWGEFF
. TRBJ2-2 17 TRBV5-1 CASSASPAGGLTGELFF
. TRBJ2-7 16 TRBV6-5 CASSYKPERRTYEQYF
. TRBJ2-7 13 TRBV11-2 CASSLGRTGEQYF
few TRBJ2-7 13 TRBV11-1 CASSLRESYEQYF
. TRBJ2-3 13 TRBV19 CASSMRWADTQYF
few TRBJ2-1 17 TRBV14 CASSPPFRGTLLGEQFF
. TRBJ2-1 15 TRBV15 CATSSTSGPYNEQFF
. TRBJ1-2 13 TRBV7-2 CASSLQGNHGYTF
. TRBJ2-7 14 TRBV9 CASSVGSGSYEQYF
. TRBJ1-6 17 TRBV19 CASSIETGTEKDSPLHF
. TRBJ1-6 13 TRBV3-1/TRBV3-2 CASTFLSGSPLHF
. TRBJ1-5 14 TRBV30 CAWSGTDSNQPQHF
. TRBJ1-1 11 TRBV11-3 CASSYRAEAFF
. TRBJ2-5 14 TRBV19 CASSIRAGQEAQYF
. TRBJ2-2 15 TRBV18 CASSPDRGVTGELFF
. TRBJ2-1 13 TRBV9 CASSATGVVEQFF
. TRBJ2-4 17 TRBV5-1 CASSPGQGGLAKNIQYF
. TRBJ2-1 15 TRBV27 CASSLVGLAYNEQFF
once TRBJ2-5 14 TRBV6-5 CASSNGLKQETQYF
. TRBJ2-2 17 TRBV9 CASSVGQGLARAGELFF
many TRBJ1-5 14 TRBV27 CATKQGAQNQPQHF